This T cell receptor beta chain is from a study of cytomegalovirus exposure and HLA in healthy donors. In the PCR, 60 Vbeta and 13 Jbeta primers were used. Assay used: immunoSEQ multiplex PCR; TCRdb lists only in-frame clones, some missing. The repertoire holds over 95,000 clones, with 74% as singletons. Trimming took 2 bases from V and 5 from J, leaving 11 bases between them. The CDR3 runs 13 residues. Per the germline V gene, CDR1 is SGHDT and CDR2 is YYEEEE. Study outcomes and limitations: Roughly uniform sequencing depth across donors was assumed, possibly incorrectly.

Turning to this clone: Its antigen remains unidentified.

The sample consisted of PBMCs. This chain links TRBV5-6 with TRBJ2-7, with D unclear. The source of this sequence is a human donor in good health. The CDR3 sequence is CASSFPRLDEQYF. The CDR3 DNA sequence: TGTGCCAGCAGCTTCCCACGACTCGACGAGCAGTACTTC.